This TCR beta chain was sequenced for a study of blood T cell repertoires in COVID-19. Profiling relied on immunoSEQ multiplex PCR, and the TCRdb table lists in-frame clones only, not all of them. The repertoire holds about 70,000 clones, with about 85% as singletons. The V end lost 2 bases, the J end lost 5 bases, and 4 bases lay between the germline ends. The CDR3 contains 11 residues. Sequenced: peripheral blood. The sequence came from an elderly man with acute or convalescent COVID-19. V gene TRBV12-3 or TRBV12-4 combines with J gene TRBJ2-7, with D unresolved. The CDR3 DNA follows: TGTGCCAGCAGTTTACTAGACGAGCAGTACTTC. This encodes CASSLLDEQYF.